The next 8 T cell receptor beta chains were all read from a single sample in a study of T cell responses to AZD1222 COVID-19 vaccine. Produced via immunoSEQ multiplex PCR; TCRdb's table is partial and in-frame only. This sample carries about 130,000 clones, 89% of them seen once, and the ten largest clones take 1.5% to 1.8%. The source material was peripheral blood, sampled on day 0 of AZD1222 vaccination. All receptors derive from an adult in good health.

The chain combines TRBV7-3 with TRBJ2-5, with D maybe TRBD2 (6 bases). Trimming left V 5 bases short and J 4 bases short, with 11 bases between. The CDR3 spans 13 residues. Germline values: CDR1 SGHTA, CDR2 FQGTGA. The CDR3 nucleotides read TGTGCCAGCAGCCGCGCGGGACTAGAGACCCAGTACTTC. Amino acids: CASSRAGLETQYF.

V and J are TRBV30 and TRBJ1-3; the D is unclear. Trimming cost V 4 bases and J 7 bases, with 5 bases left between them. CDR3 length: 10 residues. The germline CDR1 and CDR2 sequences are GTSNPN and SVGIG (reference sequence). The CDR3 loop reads CAWKSNTIYF. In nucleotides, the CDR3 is TGTGCCTGGAAGTCGAACACCATATATTTT.

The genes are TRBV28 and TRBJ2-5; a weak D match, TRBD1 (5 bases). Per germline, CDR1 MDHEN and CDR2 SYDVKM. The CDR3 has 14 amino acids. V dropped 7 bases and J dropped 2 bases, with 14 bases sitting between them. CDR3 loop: CASTLSRAQETQYF. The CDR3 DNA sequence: TGTGCCAGCACCTTGAGCAGGGCACAAGAGACCCAGTACTTC.

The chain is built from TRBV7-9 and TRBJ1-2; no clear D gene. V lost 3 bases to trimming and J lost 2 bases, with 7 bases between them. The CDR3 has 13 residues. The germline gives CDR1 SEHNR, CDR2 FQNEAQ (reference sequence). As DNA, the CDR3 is TGTGCCAGCAGCTTTTCGCAAAACTATGGCTACACCTTC. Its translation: CASSFSQNYGYTF. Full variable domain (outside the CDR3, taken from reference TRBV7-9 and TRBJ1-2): DTGVSQNPRHKITKRGQNVTFRCDPISEHNRLYWYRQTLGQGPEFLTYFQNEAQLEKSRLLSDRFSAERPKGSFSTLEIQRTEQGDSAMYLCASSFSQNYGYTFGSGTRLTVV.

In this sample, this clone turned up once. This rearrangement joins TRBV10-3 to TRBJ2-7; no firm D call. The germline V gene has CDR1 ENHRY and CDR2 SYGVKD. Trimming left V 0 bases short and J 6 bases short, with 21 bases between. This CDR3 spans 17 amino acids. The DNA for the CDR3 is TGTGCCATCAGTGAGTCTCCCGGGCTACCCAATCGAGGCGAGCAGTACTTC. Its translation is CAISESPGLPNRGEQYF.

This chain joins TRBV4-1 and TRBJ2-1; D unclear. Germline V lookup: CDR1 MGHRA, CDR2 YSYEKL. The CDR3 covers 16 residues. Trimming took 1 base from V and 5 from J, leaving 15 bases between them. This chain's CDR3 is CASSQVVVSGNNEQFF. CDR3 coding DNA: TGCGCCAGCAGCCAAGTAGTAGTTAGTGGGAACAATGAGCAGTTCTTC.

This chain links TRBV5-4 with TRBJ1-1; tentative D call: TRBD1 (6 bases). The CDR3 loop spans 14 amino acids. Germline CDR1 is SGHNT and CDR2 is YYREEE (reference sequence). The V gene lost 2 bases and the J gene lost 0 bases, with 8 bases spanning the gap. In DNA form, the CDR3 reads TGTGCCAGCAGCTTCAGGGACATGAACACTGAAGCTTTCTTT. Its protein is CASSFRDMNTEAFF.

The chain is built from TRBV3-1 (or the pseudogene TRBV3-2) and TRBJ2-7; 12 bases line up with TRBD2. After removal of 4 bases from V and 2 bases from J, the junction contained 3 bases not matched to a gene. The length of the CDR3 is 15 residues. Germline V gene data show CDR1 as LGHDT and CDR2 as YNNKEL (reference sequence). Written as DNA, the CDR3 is TGTGCCAGCAGCCTACGGACTAGCGGGACCTACGAGCAGTACTTC. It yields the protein CASSLRTSGTYEQYF.